This entry is about one T cell receptor beta chain. This clone was seen more than once but under ten times. Its antigen specificity is not known. One base away there is no much larger clone; base qualities are not given. The CDR3 covers 12 residues, taking in both the cysteine and the phenylalanine. Only the CDR3 DNA stays, 36 bases, in frame from base 1. Sequences SGHRS (CDR1) and YFSETQ (CDR2) are obtained from the germline V gene. V is reduced by 6 bases and J by 2 bases, leaving a spacing of 9 bases between them. The sample is drawn from a study of CD8+ T cells in alopecia areata listed by TCRdb under 2018. Background for the entire study: The treated patients, all with moderate-to-severe alopecia areata, were enrolled in an open-label pilot trial of oral tofacitinib given at 5 to 10 mg twice daily. High-throughput TCRbeta sequencing was used to examine T cell clonal expansion in alopecia areata in both the C3H/HeJ mouse model and human patients. TCRbeta CDR3 regions were amplified by immunoSEQ multiplex PCR using 35 Vbeta forward and 13 Jbeta reverse primers. Scalp clonality was compared among normal scalp (n=4), patchy alopecia areata scalp (n=8), and alopecia totalis/universalis scalp (n=8). The SALT score, which quantifies the percentage of affected scalp surface area, was used to measure disease severity in treated patients. Patients stayed on tofacitinib for 6 to 18 months and then had 6 months of follow-up off drug so that delayed response and recurrence could be assessed. Biopsies were taken from tofacitinib-treated patients at baseline and again at 4 and 24 weeks into treatment, and several of those patients also had a later scalp biopsy. RNA was extracted with the PAXgene miRNA kit for fixed scalp, the miRNeasy kit for PBMCs, and the RNeasy kit for mouse skin. On the human side, TCRbeta sequencing was run on scalp tissue and on sorted CD4+ and CD8+ peripheral blood T cells from healthy controls and from alopecia areata patients with either patchy or totalis/universalis disease.

This specimen's treatment or condition label, interpreted: oral pan-JAK inhibitor, 5-10 mg twice daily. Lesional scalp punch biopsies and peripheral blood were collected from alopecia areata patients. PBMCs were isolated by density centrifugation and stained for CD3, CD4 and CD8, and CD4+ and CD8+ T cells were sorted on a FACSAria. Study-wide findings and limitations: Shared TCR sequences between patients were less evident than in mice, which may be partly attributable to HLA diversity in the patient population. Scalp TCR repertoire analysis is complicated because resident alphabeta T cells in normal human skin are also sequenced, whereas mouse skin is dominated by gammadelta T cells. Because the treated cohort was small and had just a single nonresponder, larger studies are needed to establish links between baseline CD8+ expansion and response. With tofacitinib, both scalp clonality and the number of expanded CD8+ clones among the top 100 scalp clones went down significantly. Higher clonality and more expanded CD8+ clones were observed in lesional scalp than in normal scalp, particularly in alopecia totalis/universalis, a finding suggestive of antigenic drive. During tofacitinib treatment, many expanded lesional clones stuck around in both scalp and blood, and this persistence may partly explain why relapse happens after treatment is stopped.

The library was built by means of the immunoSEQ multiplex PCR assay. RNA was extracted from all samples and reverse transcribed into cDNA, which served as template for TCR sequencing. SuperScript III was used for first-strand cDNA synthesis, primed with a 2:1 mix of oligo-dT and random hexamers. Amplification bias was assessed with a synthetic immune receptor repertoire, and residual bias was removed computationally. For the original study's pipeline: After raw reads were preprocessed to remove errors, the CDR3 was defined following IMGT conventions as running from the conserved cysteine to phenylalanine. Clonality was computed as 1 minus the Shannon entropy, with the entropy normalized by log2 of the number of productive unique TCRs. Whether each scalp clone was CD4 or CD8 was inferred by checking scalp TCRbeta sequences against the CD4 and CD8 repertoires from sorted blood. Sourced from immuneACCESS, this table was stored by TCRdb with only in-frame sequences that have V and J called. A share of the clones is absent; for the studies checked, an unresolved V gene accounts for under half, and the remainder has no known explanation. V, J and clone size reflect that table, while D and trimming were determined from the DNA. This sample gives approximately 210,000 clones in total; just over 65% of them show up just once. The ten largest make up roughly 1.2% of the sample.

The chain couples TRBV5-1 to TRBJ2-7; no D segment can be confidently identified. This TCR was sampled from a human donor with alopecia areata. The specimen comprised CD4+ T cells sorted from blood, sampled around week 46, from a patient treated with tofacitinib. The CDR3 loop reads CASTSTTYEQYF. The nucleotide sequence is given as TGCGCCAGCACTTCAACAACCTACGAGCAGTACTTC.